The 3 T cell receptor beta chains reported below all come from one sample, sequenced in a study of control samples from healthy donors and cancer patients. The method was immunoSEQ multiplex PCR; TCRdb's version includes in-frame clones alone and lacks a portion of them. The profile shows about 30,000 clones, 79% of them singletons. Sequencing was performed on PBMCs. These receptors all stem from a man aged 60 to 69 with head and neck cancer.

This rearrangement joins TRBV27 to TRBJ1-4; a weak D match, TRBD1 (6 bases). Trimming stripped 6 bases from V and 8 bases from J, with 16 bases between. CDR3 size: 14 residues. Germline V gives CDR1 MNHEY, CDR2 SMNVEV (reference sequence). The CDR3 bases are TGTGCCAGCAGACGGGGGCCCGGGACAGAAAAACTGTTTTTT. Translated, it gives CASRRGPGTEKLFF.

The J gene is TRBJ2-7, the V gene TRBV4-1; perhaps D is TRBD1 or TRBD2 (5 bases each). Germline CDR1 MGHRA, CDR2 YSYEKL. With 4 bases removed from V and 6 bases from J, the gap between germline ends came to 19 bases. The CDR3 runs to 15 residues. The CDR3 nucleotides read TGCGCCAGCAGCCCCAGGGACCAAGGTCTTTCCGAGCAGTACTTC. Protein product: CASSPRDQGLSEQYF.

The chain couples TRBV12-3 or TRBV12-4 to TRBJ2-3; tentatively, D is TRBD2 (5 bases). This CDR3 contains 12 residues. Trimming pared 8 bases from V and 11 bases from J, leaving 17 bases between. CDR3 nucleotides: TGTGCCAGCCGGAGAGATTTTGGAGGGCAGTATTTT. This gives the protein CASRRDFGGQYF.